A single sample is the source of the 27 T cell receptor beta chains below, sequenced in a study of T cells after yellow fever vaccination. From the 5' RACE reads, TCRdb called clonotypes with MiXCR, one entry per CDR3 protein. Of 200,000 to 300,000 distinct CDR3 sequences in the sample, approximately 3.8% are singletons; the top ten hold under 20%. The material was PBMCs, obtained 15 days after the yellow fever booster vaccination. These receptors originate from a man younger than 35 who received the YFV17D yellow fever vaccine.

This clonotype was seen ten or more times. V and J are TRBV20-1 and TRBJ2-3, with 12 bases lining up with TRBD1. This CDR3 is 15 amino acids long. The V and J ends lost 6 bases and 2 bases, in that order; junction bases with no gene match: 6. Germline loops: CDR1 DFQATT, CDR2 SNEGSKA (reference sequence). CDR3 sequence reads: CSATGTGGFTDTQYF. The CDR3, as DNA: TGCAGTGCCACCGGGACAGGGGGCTTCACAGATACGCAGTATTTT.

This clonotype was recorded at least ten times. The chain uses TRBV4-3 and TRBJ2-7, with D tentatively TRBD1 (6 bases). The V gene's germline CDR1 is LGHNA and CDR2 YSLEER. The CDR3 is 18 amino acids. The V gene lost 0 bases and the J gene lost 4 bases, with 22 bases spanning the gap. CDR3 residues: CASSQDSPGHRPLYEQYF. The CDR3, as DNA: TGCGCCAGCAGCCAAGATTCTCCGGGACACCGTCCCCTATACGAGCAGTACTTC.

This clonotype was observed at least ten times. The rearrangement uses TRBV7-9 and TRBJ2-1; 7 bases match TRBD1. Trimming cost V 4 bases and J 2 bases; bases outside gene matches: 8. The CDR3 has 16 residues. CDR1 is SEHNR, CDR2 FQNEAQ, per germline (reference sequence). The CDR3 DNA is TGTGCCAGCAGCTCCCAAGACAGGGCCCCCTACAATGAGCAGTTCTTC. Residues: CASSSQDRAPYNEQFF.

This clonotype was found many times. The CDR3 nucleotides read TGCGCCAGCAGCCAACTGGTGGGGTCCAAAAACATTCAGTACTTC. Translation: CASSQLVGSKNIQYF. The chain employs TRBV4-3 and TRBJ2-4; D not resolved. CDR3 size: 15 residues. V dropped 2 bases and J dropped 2 bases, with 10 bases sitting between them. Germline V lookup: CDR1 LGHNA, CDR2 YSLEER.

V usage is TRBV5-4 and J usage is TRBJ2-5; D possibly corresponds to TRBD1 (5 bases). The germline CDR1 and CDR2 sequences are SGHNT and YYREEE (reference sequence). Trimming shortened V by 2 bases and J by 4 bases, and 15 bases separated the two germline ends. The CDR3 spans 15 residues. The CDR3 loop is CASSLFSSRGETQYF. The CDR3 region has the DNA TGTGCCAGCAGCTTATTCTCGTCAAGGGGAGAGACCCAGTACTTC.

This clonotype was recorded many times. The chain recombines TRBV3-1 with TRBJ2-5; the D gene could be TRBD1 or TRBD2 (6 bases each). V lost 4 bases, J lost 1 base, and 19 bases lay in between. From germline, CDR1 is LGHDT and CDR2 YNNKEL (reference sequence). CDR3 length: 17 amino acids. The CDR3 loop reads CASSLLGGGGLQETQYF. The CDR3 nucleotides are TGTGCCAGCAGCCTCCTTGGGGGTGGGGGGCTCCAAGAGACCCAGTACTTC.

The sample holds many counts of this clonotype. V is TRBV28 and J is TRBJ2-7; D tentatively reads TRBD1 or TRBD2 (5 bases each). V lost 4 bases and J 0 bases, leaving 19 bases between the germline ends. Germline CDR1 reads MDHEN; CDR2 reads SYDVKM. The CDR3 contains 17 residues. Written as DNA, the CDR3 is TGTGCCAGCAGTTCCTCCCTGGGTAGGGACGGCTCCTACGAGCAGTACGTC. Protein product: CASSSSLGRDGSYEQYV.

This chain connects TRBV4-2 to TRBJ2-3; TRBD2 agrees at 13 bases. The germline gives CDR1 LGHNA, CDR2 YNFKEQ. CDR3 size: 15 residues. J lost 7 bases, V lost 6 bases, and 7 bases had no gene match. CDR3: CASRQLAGGPHTQYF. The DNA for the CDR3 is TGTGCCAGCAGGCAACTAGCGGGGGGGCCCCATACGCAGTATTTT.

This clonotype was recorded many times. The chain combines TRBV20-1 with TRBJ2-5; D possibly corresponds to TRBD2 (5 bases). V lost 0 bases and J 5 bases, leaving 13 bases between the germline ends. This CDR3 region has 14 residues. CDR1 DFQATT and CDR2 SNEGSKA come from the germline V gene (reference sequence). The CDR3 loop reads CSARDLDGLETQYF. In DNA form, the CDR3 reads TGCAGTGCTAGAGATCTCGACGGACTGGAGACCCAGTACTTC.

In its sample, this clonotype was seen a few times. The J gene is TRBJ1-3, the V gene TRBV4-3; no firm D call. Germline CDR1 and CDR2: LGHNA and YSLEER. CDR3 length: 15 residues. The V end lost 0 bases, the J end lost 3 bases, and 9 bases lay between the germline ends. The CDR3 DNA reads TGCGCCAGCAGCCAAGAGGGGATACGTGGAAACACCATATATTTT. Translating it yields CASSQEGIRGNTIYF.

This clonotype has a count of ten or more. Here the CDR3 reads CASSLANQPQHF. The CDR3 DNA reads TGTGCCAGCAGCTTAGCCAATCAGCCCCAGCATTTT. The chain recombines TRBV7-2 with TRBJ1-5; D is unresolved. CDR3 length: 12 amino acids. The ends were cut back, 0 bases at V and 3 bases at J, with 0 bases in the middle. Per the germline V gene, CDR1 is SGHTA and CDR2 is FQGNSA.

This clonotype was picked up many times. This chain links TRBV30 with TRBJ1-2; 8 positions agree with TRBD1. The ends lost 5 bases at V and 0 bases at J; junction bases unmatched: 5. There are 14 residues in the CDR3. Germline-derived CDR1 and CDR2 are GTSNPN and SVGIG (reference sequence). The CDR3 DNA follows: TGTGCCTGGCAGGGGGCTTGGCCTAACTATGGCTACACCTTC. It specifies CAWQGAWPNYGYTF.

This clonotype has ten or more counts. The rearrangement uses TRBV11-2 and TRBJ2-5; 9 nucleotides agree with TRBD1. From germline, CDR1 is SGHAT and CDR2 FQNNGV. Trimming removed 3 bases from V and 5 bases from J; junction bases left unmatched: 7. The CDR3 runs 15 residues. CDR3 region: CASSFGTGSLETQYF. In nucleotides, the CDR3 is TGTGCCAGCAGCTTCGGGACAGGGAGTTTGGAGACCCAGTACTTC.

At least ten counts were recorded for this clonotype. The rearrangement links TRBV5-1 to TRBJ2-3; 7 bases align to TRBD1. The J segment lost 3 bases and the V segment lost 5 bases, leaving 6 bases of the junction unmatched. The CDR3 consists of 14 residues. Per germline, CDR1 SGHRS and CDR2 YFSETQ. The CDR3 spells CASRGTVRTDTQYF. The CDR3 DNA reads TGCGCCAGCAGGGGGACAGTAAGGACAGATACGCAGTATTTT.

Ten or more counts support this clonotype. CDR3 in amino acids: CASSPLGGDGGEQYV. DNA for the CDR3: TGCGCCAGCAGCCCCTTAGGAGGGGATGGCGGCGAGCAGTACGTC. This chain links TRBV5-1 with TRBJ2-7; D perhaps matches TRBD2 (6 bases). The germline CDR1 and CDR2 sequences are SGHRS and YFSETQ. The V gene lost 4 bases and the J gene lost 6 bases, with 20 bases spanning the gap. The CDR3 is 15 residues long.

This clonotype was observed many times. The chain uses TRBV27 and TRBJ1-4; D ambiguous. The length of the CDR3 is 13 residues. The germline CDR1 and CDR2 sequences are MNHEY and SMNVEV (reference sequence). V lost 6 bases and J 8 bases, leaving 13 bases between the germline ends. The CDR3 DNA is TGTGCCAGCAGGAAACGGAGTGGGGAAAAACTGTTTTTT. Translated, it gives CASRKRSGEKLFF.

This clonotype showed up many times. V and J are TRBV20-1 and TRBJ1-6; D remains unclear. Trimming pared 6 bases from V and 6 bases from J, leaving 9 bases between. The V gene's germline CDR1 is DFQATT and CDR2 SNEGSKA (reference sequence). The CDR3 is 12 amino acids. The CDR3 sequence: CSARPTNSPLHF. The CDR3, as DNA: TGCAGTGCCCGACCGACTAATTCACCCCTCCACTTT.

In its sample, this clonotype was seen many times. The chain employs TRBV29-1 and TRBJ2-7, with 9 bases fitting TRBD1. The CDR3 runs to 15 residues. The germline CDR1 and CDR2 sequences are SQVTM and ANQGSEA. The J segment lost 6 bases and the V segment lost 0 bases, leaving 9 bases of the junction unmatched. CDR3 nucleotides: TGCAGCGTTGAAGATCAGGGGACAGGGTTGGGCGAGCAGTACTTC. Its translation is CSVEDQGTGLGEQYF.

In its sample, this clonotype was seen many times. The rearrangement joins TRBV20-1 to TRBJ2-1; TRBD2 aligns across 10 bases. The V gene's germline CDR1 is DFQATT and CDR2 SNEGSKA (reference sequence). This CDR3 contains 14 residues. The V segment lost 6 bases and the J segment 2 bases; nucleotides outside the gene matches: 4. CDR3 coding DNA: TGCAGTGCCGCCGGACTAGCGGCCTACAATGAGCAGTTCTTC. Its translation is CSAAGLAAYNEQFF.

This clonotype was detected many times. The CDR3 region has the DNA TGTGCCAGCAGCTTAGATAGCGCAGATACGCAGTATTTT. It translates to CASSLDSADTQYF. The chain carries TRBV11-2 and TRBJ2-3; TRBD2 might be the D (5 bases). V was trimmed by 0 bases and J by 4 bases, leaving 5 bases between them. CDR3 length: 13 amino acids. Per germline, CDR1 SGHAT and CDR2 FQNNGV.

This clonotype was observed many times. This chain joins TRBV3-1 and TRBJ2-3; possibly TRBD2 for D (6 bases). Germline lookup yields CDR1 LGHDT and CDR2 YNNKEL (reference sequence). The CDR3 consists of 15 residues. V lost 0 bases to trimming and J lost 1 base, with 8 bases between them. The CDR3 DNA sequence: TGTGCCAGCAGCCAAGAAGGCGGGGGCACAGATACGCAGTATTTT. This codes for CASSQEGGGTDTQYF.

This clonotype was detected ten times or more. The chain carries TRBV12-3 or TRBV12-4 and TRBJ1-1; D might be TRBD1 (5 bases). The CDR3 consists of 13 residues. Trimming cost V 5 bases and J 6 bases, with 13 bases left between them. The CDR3 DNA is TGTGCCAGCAGTCCCCCCAGGGCAGCTGAAGCTTTCTTT. This gives the protein CASSPPRAAEAFF.

Many counts were recorded for this clonotype. V and J are TRBV27 and TRBJ1-5, with D maybe TRBD1 (6 bases). The V and J ends lost 3 bases and 6 bases respectively, with 15 bases between them. This CDR3 is 15 amino acids long. CDR1 and CDR2 from the germline V gene are MNHEY and SMNVEV (reference sequence). CDR3 amino acids: CASSLKGQGRQPQHF. The CDR3 region has the DNA TGTGCCAGCAGTTTGAAGGGCCAGGGGCGTCAGCCCCAGCATTTT.

This clonotype was seen at least ten times. V and J are TRBV13 and TRBJ2-4, with TRBD2 matching over 8 bases. CDR3 length equals 17 residues. Germline lookup yields CDR1 PRHDT and CDR2 FYEKMQ (reference sequence). The V gene end was trimmed by 5 bases and the J gene end by 0 bases; junction bases not matched to a gene: 9. The CDR3 loop is CASSPGGRRIAKNIQYF. CDR3 bases: TGTGCCAGCAGCCCGGGGGGGCGTCGGATAGCCAAAAACATTCAGTACTTC.

In this sample, this clonotype turned up many times. The V and J genes are TRBV6-2 or TRBV6-3 and TRBJ1-5; the D gene is possibly TRBD1 (5 bases). Trimming removed 6 bases from V and 4 bases from J, with 7 bases in between. The germline V gene encodes CDR1 MNHEY and CDR2 SVGEGT. The length of the CDR3 is 12 residues. CDR3 residues: CASRGVNQPQHF. The DNA for the CDR3 is TGTGCCAGCAGGGGGGTTAATCAGCCCCAGCATTTT.

Ten or more counts support this clonotype. The chain recombines TRBV4-1 with TRBJ2-4; D is possibly TRBD2 (5 bases). This CDR3 comprises 15 residues. Trimming left V 4 bases short and J 0 bases short, with 10 bases between. CDR1 and CDR2 from the germline V gene are MGHRA and YSYEKL. CDR3 nucleotide sequence: TGCGCCAGCAGCCCCGAGGAGGTAGCCAAAAACATTCAGTACTTC. Protein sequence: CASSPEEVAKNIQYF.

The sample holds many counts of this clonotype. The chain carries TRBV7-2 and TRBJ2-3; D uncertain. Germline CDR1 SGHTA, CDR2 FQGNSA. This CDR3 has 13 residues. The ends were cut back, 3 bases at V and 2 bases at J, with 6 bases in the middle. The CDR3 DNA sequence: TGTGCCAGCAGCTTCAAACACACAGATACGCAGTATTTT. Its translation: CASSFKHTDTQYF. The full variable domain, with the rest looked up from reference TRBV7-2 and TRBJ2-3, is GAGVSQSPSNKVTEKGKDVELRCDPISGHTALYWYRQSLGQGLEFLIYFQGNSAPDKSGLPSDRFSAERTGGSVSTLTIQRTQQEDSAVYLCASSFKHTDTQYFGPGTRLTVL.